This is a list of T cell receptor beta chains from one sample in a study of Ad26.COV2.S vaccination and SARS-CoV-2 variants. Profiled with immunoSEQ multiplex PCR; TCRdb holds only in-frame clones, not every one. The sample records 200,000 to 300,000 clones, approximately 88% being singletons. Sequencing was performed on peripheral blood, taken in a trial of Ad26.COV2.S vaccine versus placebo. The receptor source for this set is a person between 18 and 60 years old who received the Ad26.COV2.S COVID-19 vaccine or a placebo. Both conserved end residues are trimmed from each CDR3. The order of the fields is J gene, V gene, CDR3 protein.

J: TRBJ2-7; V: TRBV18; CDR3: ASSQDSSYEQY
J: TRBJ2-1; V: TRBV9; CDR3: ASSPRKAGGGTHEQF
J: TRBJ2-5; V: TRBV28; CDR3: ASSLNLLAEETQY
J: TRBJ2-1; V: TRBV5-1; CDR3: ASSFPRTSGSNYGEQF
J: TRBJ1-1; V: TRBV29-1; CDR3: SALGGVGTEAF
J: TRBJ1-2; V: TRBV6-5; CDR3: ASRGDPPLHYGYT
J: TRBJ1-6; V: TRBV27; CDR3: ASSLFGTGNSPLH
J: TRBJ2-3; V: TRBV9; CDR3: ASSLETSGRAGDTQY
J: TRBJ1-2; V: TRBV19; CDR3: ASRTNRLGYT
J: TRBJ1-5; V: TRBV27; CDR3: ASSSTGNNQPQH
J: TRBJ2-3; V: TRBV30; CDR3: ASGAADTQY
J: TRBJ2-1; V: TRBV7-9; CDR3: ASSSTGYEQF
J: TRBJ2-1; V: TRBV7-9; CDR3: ASSTGQVGNEQF
J: TRBJ1-6; V: TRBV3-1/TRBV3-2; CDR3: ASSQPGANSPLH
J: TRBJ1-4; V: TRBV19; CDR3: ASSGGVINEKLF
J: TRBJ2-2; V: TRBV27; CDR3: ASSLQGRNTGELF
J: TRBJ2-2; V: TRBV5-5; CDR3: ASSRVGTGELF
J: TRBJ2-1; V: TRBV6-5; CDR3: ASSYSTGGTEQF
J: TRBJ2-7; V: TRBV7-2; CDR3: ASSFRDRDYEQY
J: TRBJ2-5; V: TRBV6-2/TRBV6-3; CDR3: ASSYGLAGDRETQY
J: TRBJ1-6; V: TRBV9; CDR3: ASSPLGGQSNSPLH
J: TRBJ2-3; V: TRBV11-3; CDR3: ASSLGSMGPVDTQY
J: TRBJ1-1; V: TRBV6-5; CDR3: ASSFLEGSEAF
J: TRBJ2-7; V: TRBV7-2; CDR3: ASSFPDSYEQY
J: TRBJ1-2; V: TRBV6-6; CDR3: ASSPDRRFYGYT
J: TRBJ1-6; V: TRBV7-2; CDR3: ASSYIGTADNSPLH
J: TRBJ2-5; V: TRBV6-5; CDR3: ASSYMAAETQY
J: TRBJ2-2; V: TRBV6-2/TRBV6-3; CDR3: ASSYREVTGELF
J: TRBJ2-7; V: TRBV27; CDR3: ASRSPVRGEVYEQY